What follows are 12 T cell receptor beta chains derived from one specimen sequenced in a study of low-dose radiotherapy and immunotherapy resistance in tumors. Primers targeting TRAV and TRBV primed first-strand cDNA, covering alpha and beta chains. The TCRs were subjected to amplification over approximately 20 PCR cycles employing a constant-region primer in conjunction with a V-primer adapter. TCRdb processed the reads anew with MiXCR; each CDR3 protein has one entry. The table lists about 64,000 distinct CDR3 sequences, around a quarter of them singletons. Stated time point: before trial treatment. The sample here was PBMCs, taken before treatment. Receptors originate from a male donor with rectosigmoid adenocarcinoma.

The CDR3 nucleotides read TGTGCCAGCAGCTTAAGTTCCGCAACTAATGAAAAACTGTTTTTT. Its protein product is CASSLSSATNEKLFF. The V and J genes are TRBV7-3 and TRBJ1-4; unclear D gene. V shed 1 base and J shed 0 bases, with 6 bases lying between them. Germline V gene data show CDR1 as SGHTA and CDR2 as FQGTGA. This CDR3 is 15 amino acids long.

CDR3 DNA sequence: TGTGCCTGGAGTGTTTACACGCAGTATTTT. Protein product: CAWSVYTQYF. V is TRBV30 and J is TRBJ2-3; D unclear. The CDR3 is 10 amino acids. Germline assignment: CDR1 GTSNPN and CDR2 SVGIG (reference sequence). With 0 bases removed from V and 9 bases from J, the gap between germline ends came to 4 bases.

This clonotype was seen repeatedly, ten times or more. This rearrangement joins TRBV20-1 to TRBJ2-7; the D call may be TRBD1 or TRBD2 (5 bases each). This CDR3 has 12 residues. Trimming pared 6 bases from V and 4 bases from J, leaving 13 bases between. Germline CDR1 reads DFQATT; CDR2 reads SNEGSKA (reference sequence). The CDR3 DNA sequence: TGCAGTGCGACGGGACCCCGTTACGAGCAGTACTTC. Amino acid sequence: CSATGPRYEQYF.

The rearrangement uses TRBV4-1 and TRBJ1-5, with D hard to call. Trimming took off 0 bases at V and 6 bases at J, with 15 bases between the two ends. Germline V gene data show CDR1 as MGHRA and CDR2 as YSYEKL. The CDR3 has 16 amino acids. The CDR3 loop reads CASSQDFEAGSQPQHF. The CDR3 DNA follows: TGCGCCAGCAGCCAAGATTTTGAGGCGGGAAGTCAGCCCCAGCATTTT.

With respect to this clonotype: Only one base separates this from a far larger clonotype, so it likely reflects a read error. V is TRBV27 and J is TRBJ2-1; D is uncertain. V gave up 2 bases and J gave up 10 bases, with 6 bases separating them. CDR1 and CDR2 from the germline V gene are MNHEY and SMNVEV (reference sequence). The CDR3 sequence is 11 residues long. The CDR3 region is CASSLTWEQFF. The CDR3 DNA reads as TGTGCCAGCAGTTTAACATGGGAGCAGTTCTTC.

This clonotype appeared many times. The V gene is TRBV27, the J gene TRBJ1-5, with D perhaps TRBD1 (6 bases). The germline V gene encodes CDR1 MNHEY and CDR2 SMNVEV (reference sequence). CDR3 size: 15 residues. Trimming took off 2 bases at V and 6 bases at J, with 14 bases between the two ends. This CDR3 reads CASSLTWGASQPQHF. DNA for the CDR3: TGTGCCAGCAGTTTAACTTGGGGGGCGAGTCAGCCCCAGCATTTT.

This clonotype was counted many times. The chain carries TRBV12-3 or TRBV12-4 and TRBJ1-6, with D unresolved. The CDR3 spans 12 residues. Trimming took off 1 base at V and 9 bases at J, with 4 bases between the two ends. CDR3 nucleotide sequence: TGTGCCAGCAGTTTAGGGAGTTCACCCCTCCACTTT. Translating it yields CASSLGSSPLHF.

There are many counts of this clonotype. This chain joins TRBV14 and TRBJ2-3; D unresolved. Trimming removed 6 bases from V and 5 bases from J, with 9 bases in between. The germline V gene has CDR1 SGHDN and CDR2 FVKESK. The CDR3 totals 12 residues. The CDR3 nucleotides are TGTGCCAGCAGGTCTTTCGAAGATACGCAGTATTTT. It yields the protein CASRSFEDTQYF.

The gene calls are TRBV28 and TRBJ2-7; D might be TRBD1 (6 bases). The length of the CDR3 is 12 residues. Germline loops: CDR1 MDHEN, CDR2 SYDVKM. V lost 7 bases, J lost 3 bases, and 10 bases lay in between. The CDR3: CASTGTSYEQYF. CDR3 nucleotides: TGTGCCAGCACCGGGACAAGCTACGAGCAGTACTTC.

This clonotype was seen many times. The V call is TRBV7-2, the J call TRBJ1-5, with TRBD1 as a possible D gene (5 bases). V was trimmed by 5 bases and J by 2 bases, leaving 7 bases between them. The CDR3 is made up of 13 amino acids. Per germline, CDR1 SGHTA and CDR2 FQGNSA. This CDR3 is CASSEGRNQPQHF. CDR3 sequence (DNA): TGTGCCAGCAGCGAGGGACGCAATCAGCCCCAGCATTTT.

This clonotype has a count of ten or more. The chain carries TRBV2 and TRBJ2-5, with a possible D match to TRBD1 (6 bases). The CDR3 has 16 residues. The germline gives CDR1 SNHLY, CDR2 FYNNEI. Trimming removed 5 bases at V and 2 bases at J, with 18 bases between. The CDR3 loop is CASSNQFTGTQETQYF. In DNA form, the CDR3 reads TGTGCCAGCAGTAACCAATTTACCGGGACACAAGAGACCCAGTACTTC.

This clonotype was seen ten or more times. This chain uses TRBV5-8 with TRBJ1-6, with 8 positions matching TRBD1. The CDR3 runs 15 residues. The V segment lost 3 bases and the J segment 3 bases; nucleotides outside the gene matches: 2. Germline CDR1 SGHTS, CDR2 YDEGEE. CDR3 in DNA: TGTGCCAGCAGCTCCGGACAGGGCTATAATTCACCCCTCCACTTT. The encoded protein is CASSSGQGYNSPLHF.